The rows below give T cell receptor beta chains drawn from one sample of a study of a mutant IDH1 vaccine in newly diagnosed glioma. Their antigen targets remain unknown. Sequencing was performed with immunoSEQ multiplex PCR; in TCRdb, only in-frame clones are kept and a portion is missing. This table holds about 56,000 clones, 85% to 90% found once. Sequencing used PBMCs, obtained from a glioma patient whose treatment included an IDH1 peptide vaccine. The receptors here all came from a middle-aged woman with glioma. Each CDR3 is given with its conserved first and last residue. Fields, in order: V gene, J gene, D gene, clone size, CDR3 protein, CDR3 DNA. D genes are given only for firm matches. The size entry is marked missing in some rows and otherwise reads once, few, many or a size class.

v_call: TRBV14; j_call: TRBJ2-7; d_call: NA; clone_size: NA; cdr3_aa: CASSHSSYEQYF; cdr3_nt: TGTGCCAGCAGCCACTCTAGCTACGAGCAGTACTTC
v_call: TRBV2; j_call: TRBJ2-5; d_call: TRBD1; clone_size: NA; cdr3_aa: CASRPDRGSETQYF; cdr3_nt: TGTGCCAGCAGACCGGACAGGGGATCGGAGACCCAGTACTTC
v_call: TRBV10-3; j_call: TRBJ1-5; d_call: TRBD1; clone_size: NA; cdr3_aa: CAISTGGSSQPQHF; cdr3_nt: TGTGCCATCAGTACAGGGGGCTCCAGTCAGCCCCAGCATTTT
v_call: TRBV11-2; j_call: TRBJ2-5; d_call: TRBD1; clone_size: NA; cdr3_aa: CASSPRTGVGRGTQYF; cdr3_nt: TGTGCCAGCAGCCCTCGGACAGGGGTGGGGCGGGGGACCCAGTACTTC
v_call: TRBV10-3; j_call: TRBJ1-2; d_call: NA; clone_size: NA; cdr3_aa: CAISELVNNGYTF; cdr3_nt: TGTGCCATCAGTGAGCTCGTTAACAATGGCTACACCTTC
v_call: TRBV28; j_call: TRBJ2-2; d_call: TRBD2; clone_size: NA; cdr3_aa: CAIRDYSTGELFF; cdr3_nt: TGTGCCATCCGGGACTATAGCACCGGGGAGCTGTTTTTT
v_call: TRBV6-1; j_call: TRBJ2-5; d_call: TRBD2; clone_size: NA; cdr3_aa: CASSETSGKETQYF; cdr3_nt: TGTGCCAGCAGTGAAACTAGCGGGAAAGAGACCCAGTACTTC
v_call: TRBV11-2; j_call: TRBJ2-3; d_call: NA; clone_size: once; cdr3_aa: CASSSPGLSRVSTDTQYF; cdr3_nt: TGTGCCAGCAGCTCGCCTGGTTTGAGCAGGGTTAGCACAGATACGCAGTATTTT
v_call: TRBV2; j_call: TRBJ2-5; d_call: NA; clone_size: NA; cdr3_aa: CASSEGSPKGTQYF; cdr3_nt: TGTGCCAGCAGTGAAGGTAGTCCCAAGGGGACCCAGTACTTC
v_call: TRBV7-2; j_call: TRBJ2-1; d_call: NA; clone_size: NA; cdr3_aa: CASSPLNGYNEQFF; cdr3_nt: TGTGCCAGCAGCCCTTTGAATGGGTACAATGAGCAGTTCTTC
v_call: TRBV5-1; j_call: TRBJ1-1; d_call: TRBD1; clone_size: NA; cdr3_aa: CASSFRQGAWNTEAFF; cdr3_nt: TGCGCCAGCAGCTTTCGACAGGGGGCTTGGAACACTGAAGCTTTCTTT
v_call: TRBV10-2; j_call: TRBJ1-5; d_call: NA; clone_size: NA; cdr3_aa: CASSDAASGNQPQHF; cdr3_nt: TGCGCCAGCAGTGACGCGGCCAGCGGAAATCAGCCCCAGCATTTT
v_call: TRBV6-6; j_call: TRBJ1-2; d_call: TRBD1; clone_size: NA; cdr3_aa: CASRNDRVRSPDGYTF; cdr3_nt: TGTGCCAGCAGAAACGACAGGGTACGCAGCCCTGATGGCTACACCTTC
v_call: TRBV7-2; j_call: TRBJ2-7; d_call: NA; clone_size: NA; cdr3_aa: CASSPSRSIYEQYF; cdr3_nt: TGTGCCAGCAGCCCCTCCCGAAGTATATACGAGCAGTACTTC
v_call: TRBV2; j_call: TRBJ1-4; d_call: NA; clone_size: NA; cdr3_aa: CASSPTGFREKLFF; cdr3_nt: TGTGCCAGCAGTCCAACGGGGTTCAGGGAAAAACTGTTTTTT
v_call: TRBV7-2; j_call: TRBJ2-7; d_call: TRBD1; clone_size: NA; cdr3_aa: CASSLSRGLYEQYF; cdr3_nt: TGTGCCAGCAGCCTATCCAGGGGGCTCTACGAGCAGTACTTC
v_call: TRBV5-1; j_call: TRBJ2-2; d_call: NA; clone_size: NA; cdr3_aa: CASSLWTTNTGELFF; cdr3_nt: TGCGCCAGCAGCTTGTGGACAACGAACACCGGGGAGCTGTTTTTT
v_call: TRBV6-5; j_call: TRBJ1-3; d_call: NA; clone_size: NA; cdr3_aa: CASSLTVGGLNTIYF; cdr3_nt: TGTGCCAGCAGCCTTACAGTGGGGGGGTTGAACACCATATATTTT
v_call: TRBV25-1; j_call: TRBJ2-5; d_call: NA; clone_size: NA; cdr3_aa: CASSPQETQYF; cdr3_nt: TGTGCCAGCAGCCCACAAGAGACCCAGTACTTC
v_call: TRBV5-4; j_call: TRBJ2-7; d_call: TRBD1; clone_size: NA; cdr3_aa: CASSLDRGRGYEQYF; cdr3_nt: TGTGCCAGCAGCTTGGACAGGGGAAGGGGCTACGAGCAGTACTTC
v_call: TRBV6-5; j_call: TRBJ1-1; d_call: NA; clone_size: few; cdr3_aa: CASSYSGHVNEAFF; cdr3_nt: TGTGCCAGCAGTTACTCGGGACACGTAAATGAAGCTTTCTTT
v_call: TRBV10-3; j_call: TRBJ2-7; d_call: TRBD1; clone_size: NA; cdr3_aa: CAIRYGTGNYEQYF; cdr3_nt: TGTGCCATCAGGTACGGGACAGGGAACTACGAGCAGTACTTC
v_call: TRBV5-8; j_call: TRBJ1-5; d_call: NA; clone_size: NA; cdr3_aa: CASNRGRFGQPQHF; cdr3_nt: TGTGCCAGCAATAGGGGCCGCTTCGGGCAGCCCCAGCATTTT
v_call: TRBV5-1; j_call: TRBJ1-2; d_call: NA; clone_size: NA; cdr3_aa: CASSLDSGSYGYTF; cdr3_nt: TGCGCCAGCAGCTTGGATTCCGGCAGCTATGGCTACACCTTC
v_call: TRBV5-4; j_call: TRBJ2-7; d_call: TRBD2; clone_size: NA; cdr3_aa: CASGHGAGGYEQYF; cdr3_nt: TGTGCCAGCGGCCATGGGGCGGGGGGGTACGAGCAGTACTTC
v_call: TRBV7-2; j_call: TRBJ2-5; d_call: TRBD1; clone_size: NA; cdr3_aa: CASSLGTGRRETQYF; cdr3_nt: TGTGCCAGCAGCCTCGGGACAGGGCGACGAGAGACCCAGTACTTC
v_call: TRBV7-8; j_call: TRBJ2-7; d_call: NA; clone_size: NA; cdr3_aa: CASSPRQGDYVYEQYF; cdr3_nt: TGTGCCAGCAGCCCCCGCCAGGGCGATTATGTTTACGAGCAGTACTTC
v_call: TRBV6-5; j_call: TRBJ2-1; d_call: NA; clone_size: NA; cdr3_aa: CASTYAVSADEQFF; cdr3_nt: TGTGCCAGCACCTACGCGGTGTCGGCGGATGAGCAGTTCTTC
v_call: TRBV4-1; j_call: TRBJ2-3; d_call: NA; clone_size: NA; cdr3_aa: CASSPPRADTQYF; cdr3_nt: TGCGCCAGCAGCCCCCCCAGAGCAGATACGCAGTATTTT
v_call: TRBV4-3; j_call: TRBJ1-2; d_call: TRBD1; clone_size: NA; cdr3_aa: CASSPFFVQGIGGYTF; cdr3_nt: TGCGCCAGCAGCCCCTTCTTTGTACAGGGGATCGGGGGCTACACCTTC
v_call: TRBV30; j_call: TRBJ2-1; d_call: NA; clone_size: NA; cdr3_aa: CAWSVGLNEQFF; cdr3_nt: TGTGCCTGGAGTGTGGGGTTGAATGAGCAGTTCTTC
v_call: TRBV27; j_call: TRBJ2-7; d_call: NA; clone_size: NA; cdr3_aa: CASSPGLIYEQYF; cdr3_nt: TGTGCCAGCAGTCCAGGACTAATCTACGAGCAGTACTTC